These T cell receptor beta chains were read from a single sample in a study of beta chain features in type 1 diabetes. The protocol was immunoSEQ multiplex PCR, while the TCRdb copy is restricted to in-frame clones and leaves out a portion. The sample has about 150,000 clones, 10% seen once. Sequenced sample: central memory CD4+ T cells from blood. The receptor set was obtained from a man aged 30 to 45 with type 1 diabetes. CDR3s leave out the opening cysteine and the closing phenylalanine or tryptophan. The order of the fields is D gene, J gene, V gene, CDR3 protein. A D gene is named only where the DNA matches it firmly.

>TRBD2|TRBJ2-5|TRBV28
ASSLIGLADQETQY
>.|TRBJ1-1|TRBV29-1
TVEGGSPGTEAF
>.|TRBJ1-4|TRBV4-3
ASSQDLLNRGFNEKLF
>.|TRBJ2-1|TRBV7-9
ASSLALAGFNEQF
>TRBD2|TRBJ2-7|TRBV11-3
ASSLERLAGYEQY
>TRBD1|TRBJ2-2|TRBV5-1
ASSGTGLTGELF
>TRBD1|TRBJ2-1|TRBV7-3
ASSLGQDNEQF
>TRBD2|TRBJ2-3|TRBV5-1
ASSKSSGRTSTDTQY
>.|TRBJ2-1|TRBV29-1
SGGTGYNEQF
>.|TRBJ2-5|TRBV2
ASIRDTQETQY
>TRBD2|TRBJ2-1|TRBV7-3
ASSLAGNTPGEQF
>.|TRBJ2-6|TRBV28
ASSRGFSGANVLT
>.|TRBJ2-3|TRBV6-5
ASSPTYPPGTQY
>.|TRBJ2-7|TRBV4-2
ASSPDRAVSSGAIYEQY
>.|TRBJ2-7|TRBV9
ASSVFGRGYEQY
>.|TRBJ1-1|TRBV10-3
AISESVDRMNTEAF
>.|TRBJ1-4|TRBV5-1
ASSLAGLQVNEKLF
>TRBD2|TRBJ2-2|TRBV12-5
ASGPGTSDTGELF
>TRBD1|TRBJ2-7|TRBV5-6
ASSGTGWETEQY
>.|TRBJ1-1|TRBV5-1
ASSLRTGTTEAF
>TRBD2|TRBJ2-1|TRBV7-3
ASSLNRGTTFSEQF
>.|TRBJ2-7|TRBV7-8
ASSLVALSEQY
>.|TRBJ2-6|TRBV27
ASSFQISGANVLT
>.|TRBJ1-1|TRBV18
ASSGAITLNTEAF
>TRBD2|TRBJ2-2|TRBV4-1
ASSQGLLAGVPGELF
>TRBD2|TRBJ2-5|TRBV11-2
ASSLEAGGETQY
>.|TRBJ2-2|TRBV14
ASSQDVDTGELF